This TCR beta chain came from a study of T cell clonotyping in hematopoietic cell transplantation. The CDR3 has 14 residues. Germline CDR1 and CDR2: SQVTM and ANQGSEA. Trimming removed 3 bases from V and 2 bases from J; junction bases left unmatched: 2. TCRdb keeps only in-frame clones here, not all; method: immunoSEQ multiplex PCR. The top ten hold more than 8.5% of the sample, which has about 11,000 clones, approximately 49% seen once. The count of this clone is one. Its antigen remains unknown. Whole-study results and caveats: Cells were unsorted, so CD4 and CD8 contributions were not separated.

The material was PBMCs, obtained 30 days after allogeneic stem cell transplant. This chain connects TRBV29-1 to TRBJ2-1; 9 bases line up with TRBD1. The sequence derives from a male patient in his 50s who had an allogeneic stem cell transplant from an unrelated donor, so the T cells may come from the graft donor. Some clones in this sample may be carry-over from other donors' samples. CDR3 amino acids: CSVDYRGPYNEQFF. CDR3 DNA sequence: TGCAGCGTTGATTACAGGGGGCCCTACAATGAGCAGTTCTTC.